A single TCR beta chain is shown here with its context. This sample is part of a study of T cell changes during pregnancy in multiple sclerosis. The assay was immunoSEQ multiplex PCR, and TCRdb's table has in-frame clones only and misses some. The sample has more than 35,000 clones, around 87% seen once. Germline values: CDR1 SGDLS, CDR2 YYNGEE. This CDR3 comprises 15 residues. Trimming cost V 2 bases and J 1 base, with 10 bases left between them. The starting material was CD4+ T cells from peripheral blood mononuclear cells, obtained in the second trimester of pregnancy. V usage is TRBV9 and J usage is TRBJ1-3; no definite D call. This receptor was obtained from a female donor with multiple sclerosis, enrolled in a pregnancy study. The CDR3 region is CASSVDIRSGNTIYF. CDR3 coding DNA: TGTGCCAGCAGCGTTGACATCAGGTCTGGAAACACCATATATTTT. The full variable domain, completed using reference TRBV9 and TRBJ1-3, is DSGVTQTPKHLITATGQRVTLRCSPRSGDLSVYWYQQSLDQGLQFLIQYYNGEERAKGNILERFSAQQFPDLHSELNLSSLELGDSALYFCASSVDIRSGNTIYFGEGSWLTVV.